This T cell receptor beta chain derives from a study of T cell responses to AZD1222 COVID-19 vaccine. The CDR3 contains 16 residues. The J segment lost 8 bases and the V segment lost 5 bases, leaving 10 bases of the junction unmatched. The germline V gene encodes CDR1 SGHTA and CDR2 FQGNSA. As regards this clone: Its antigen remains unidentified.

General study points: With dominance at 160-218 and 743-854, vaccine-associated CD4 TCRs spanned spike.

TCRdb's copy holds only in-frame clones and misses some; the assay was immunoSEQ multiplex PCR. The sample yields 96,000 or so clones, about nine tenths seen once. V usage is TRBV7-2 and J usage is TRBJ1-6, with TRBD1 identical over 9 bases. Here the sequenced sample was peripheral blood, taken on day 0 of AZD1222 vaccination. This TCR was sampled from an adult in good health. CDR3 sequence reads: CASSARPGQGDSPLHF. CDR3 nucleotide sequence: TGTGCCAGCAGCGCCCGGCCGGGACAGGGAGATTCACCCCTCCACTTT.